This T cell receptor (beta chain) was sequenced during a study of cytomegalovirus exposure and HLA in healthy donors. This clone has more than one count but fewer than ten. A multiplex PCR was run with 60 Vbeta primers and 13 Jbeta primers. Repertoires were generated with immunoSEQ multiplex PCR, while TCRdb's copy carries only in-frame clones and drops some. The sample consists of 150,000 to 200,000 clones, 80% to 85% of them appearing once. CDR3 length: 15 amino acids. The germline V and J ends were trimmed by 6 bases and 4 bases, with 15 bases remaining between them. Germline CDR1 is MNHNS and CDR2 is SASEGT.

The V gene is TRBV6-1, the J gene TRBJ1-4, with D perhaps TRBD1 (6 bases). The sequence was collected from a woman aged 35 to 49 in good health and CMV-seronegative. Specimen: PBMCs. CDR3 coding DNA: TGTGCCAGCAGGGGGAGCGGGGGGCGTAATGAAAAACTGTTTTTT. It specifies CASRGSGGRNEKLFF.